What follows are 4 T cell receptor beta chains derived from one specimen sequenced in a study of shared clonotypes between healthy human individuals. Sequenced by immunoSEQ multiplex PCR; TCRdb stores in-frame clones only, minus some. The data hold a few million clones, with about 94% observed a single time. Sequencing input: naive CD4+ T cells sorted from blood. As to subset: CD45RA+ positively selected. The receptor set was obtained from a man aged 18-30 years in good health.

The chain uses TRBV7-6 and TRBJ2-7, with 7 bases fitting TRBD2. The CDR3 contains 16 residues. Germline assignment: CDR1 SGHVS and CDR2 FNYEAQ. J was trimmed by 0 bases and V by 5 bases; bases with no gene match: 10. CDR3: CASSPLLGGSSYEQYF. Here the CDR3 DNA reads TGTGCCAGCAGCCCTCTTCTAGGCGGGAGCTCCTACGAGCAGTACTTC.

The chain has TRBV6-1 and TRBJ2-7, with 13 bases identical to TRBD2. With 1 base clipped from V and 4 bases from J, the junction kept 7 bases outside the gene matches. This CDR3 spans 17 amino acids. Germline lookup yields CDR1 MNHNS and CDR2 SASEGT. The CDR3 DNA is TGTGCCAGCAGTGAAGGAGGGGGACTAGCGGGGTTGTACGAGCAGTACTTC. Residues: CASSEGGGLAGLYEQYF.

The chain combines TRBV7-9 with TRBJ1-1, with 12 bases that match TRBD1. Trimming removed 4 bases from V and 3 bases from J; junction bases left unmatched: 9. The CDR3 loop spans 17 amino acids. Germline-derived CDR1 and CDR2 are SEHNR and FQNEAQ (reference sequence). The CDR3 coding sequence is TGTGCCAGCAGCTCCCCCGGGGGACAGGGGGCATACACTGAAGCTTTCTTT. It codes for CASSSPGGQGAYTEAFF.

CDR3 nucleotide sequence: TGTGCCTGGAGTGTGACGGGGAAGGGGGAGACCCAGTACTTC. This codes for CAWSVTGKGETQYF. V and J are TRBV30 and TRBJ2-5, with D possibly called TRBD1 or TRBD2 (5 bases each). V was clipped by 0 bases and J by 5 bases, with 13 bases between them. CDR1 is GTSNPN, CDR2 SVGIG, per germline (reference sequence). The CDR3 is 14 residues long.